Only one count was recorded for the clone carrying this TCR beta chain. This sample was included in a study of control samples from healthy donors and cancer patients. V was clipped by 2 bases and J by 2 bases; unmatched bases: 8. CDR1 is SGHTS, CDR2 YDEGEE, per germline. CDR3 length: 17 residues. Sequenced by immunoSEQ multiplex PCR; TCRdb stores in-frame clones only, minus some. The profile shows about 170,000 clones, roughly nine tenths of them singletons. This chain links TRBV5-8 with TRBJ2-5; 11 bases line up with TRBD1. The sequence was obtained from a woman aged 30 to 39 in good health. The sample taken for sequencing was blood. This chain's CDR3 is CASSFGTGGIRQETQYF. The CDR3 DNA sequence: TGTGCCAGCAGCTTCGGGACAGGGGGGATTAGGCAAGAGACCCAGTACTTC.